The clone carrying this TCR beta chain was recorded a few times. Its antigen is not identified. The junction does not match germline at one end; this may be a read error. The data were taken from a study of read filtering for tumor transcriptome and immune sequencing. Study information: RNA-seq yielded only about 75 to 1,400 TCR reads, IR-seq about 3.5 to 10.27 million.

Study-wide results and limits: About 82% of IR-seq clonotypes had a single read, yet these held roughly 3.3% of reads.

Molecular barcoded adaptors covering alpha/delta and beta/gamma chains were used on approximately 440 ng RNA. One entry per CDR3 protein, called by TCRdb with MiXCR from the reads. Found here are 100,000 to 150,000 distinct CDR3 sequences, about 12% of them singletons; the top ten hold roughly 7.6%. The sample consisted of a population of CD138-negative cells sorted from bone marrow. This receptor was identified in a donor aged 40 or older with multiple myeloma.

The CDR3 DNA sequence: TGCAGTGCACGGGGACTAGCGGGAGTTCGTAGGTTC. This translates into CSARGLAGVRRF. The chain uses TRBV20-1 and TRBJ2-5, with 14 bases lining up with TRBD2. This CDR3 is built from 12 residues. Germline V gene data show CDR1 as DFQATT and CDR2 as SNEGSKA (reference sequence).